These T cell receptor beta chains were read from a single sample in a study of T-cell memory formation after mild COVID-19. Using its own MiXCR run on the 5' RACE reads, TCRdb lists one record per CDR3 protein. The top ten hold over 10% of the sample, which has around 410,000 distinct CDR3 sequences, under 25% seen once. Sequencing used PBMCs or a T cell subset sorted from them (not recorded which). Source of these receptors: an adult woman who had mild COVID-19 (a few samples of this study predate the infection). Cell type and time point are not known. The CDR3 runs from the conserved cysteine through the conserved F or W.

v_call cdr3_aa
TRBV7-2 CASSLRDNVLTF
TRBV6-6 CASSPGQGRQYF
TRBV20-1 CSANGVGLAKNIQYF
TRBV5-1 CASSYGQGPTEAFF
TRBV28 CASSLLGRSAPQHF
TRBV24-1 CATSDLGQGIQETQYF
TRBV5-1 CASSPYTTGVEGYTF
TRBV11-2 CASSRDRPATGELFF
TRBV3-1 CASSQVRPAGAGELFF
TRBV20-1 CSARLAGVSDTQYF
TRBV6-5 CASSHPTGGNTEAFF
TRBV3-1 CASSRGHGDIQYF
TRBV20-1 CSAPIRAGSSAEAFF
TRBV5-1 CARSRTGAYEQYF
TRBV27 CASSRNRGQNTEAFF
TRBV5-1 CASSWDRSNYGYTF
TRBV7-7 CASSLQLAPPYNEQFF